Each of the 17 T cell receptor beta chains below was sequenced from the same sample in a study of blood T cells in healthy people across ages. Together with a sample-barcoded 5' primer, a J-beta primer mix was included in a second PCR lasting about 7 to 12 cycles. TCRdb processed the 5' RACE reads anew with MiXCR; each CDR3 protein has one entry. The table shows over 500,000 distinct CDR3 sequences, with roughly a quarter occurring only once. The sample was also linked to a second study, of T cells of mothers and their children.

The sample consisted of blood. Every receptor here comes from a boy between 2 and 10 years old in good health.

The V call is TRBV10-3, the J call TRBJ2-5; 8 nucleotides agree with TRBD1. V lost 7 bases and J lost 5; bases outside the gene matches: 9. Germline values: CDR1 ENHRY, CDR2 SYGVKD. The CDR3 sequence is 14 residues long. The CDR3: CAITPDRDGETQYF. As DNA, the CDR3 is TGTGCCATCACCCCGGACAGGGATGGGGAGACCCAGTACTTC.

This clonotype occurred a few times. This chain uses TRBV29-1 with TRBJ2-5, with D uncertain. Germline CDR1 SQVTM, CDR2 ANQGSEA. This CDR3 region has 11 residues. V was shortened by 6 bases and J by 3 bases, with 8 bases between the two germline ends. The CDR3 region has the DNA TGCAGCGTGGCATGGGAAGAGACCCAGTACTTC. Translation gives CSVAWEETQYF.

This sequence joins TRBV29-1 and TRBJ1-1, with D possibly matching TRBD1 (5 bases). CDR3 length: 13 amino acids. V was trimmed by 4 bases and J by 0 bases, leaving 9 bases between them. The germline gives CDR1 SQVTM, CDR2 ANQGSEA. The CDR3 spells CSVAAGLNTEAFF. Here the CDR3 DNA reads TGCAGCGTTGCGGCAGGGCTGAACACTGAAGCTTTCTTT.

This clonotype was observed a few times. This chain connects TRBV20-1 to TRBJ2-5; 9 bases agree with TRBD1. Trimming took 3 bases from V and 4 from J; bases not matched to a gene: 6. The germline V gene encodes CDR1 DFQATT and CDR2 SNEGSKA (reference sequence). CDR3 length equals 14 residues. CDR3 in amino acids: CSARWTGERETQYF. CDR3 bases: TGCAGTGCTAGGTGGACAGGGGAGAGAGAGACCCAGTACTTC.

There are a few counts of this clonotype. The chain uses TRBV4-3 and TRBJ2-5; the match to TRBD2 covers 10 bases. The DNA end is more similar to TRBJ2-1, so the J call may be wrong. CDR3 size: 15 residues. CDR1 is LGHNA and CDR2 is YSLEER in the germline V gene. Written as DNA, the CDR3 is TGCGCCAGCAGCCAACATAGCGGGGGGAACAATGAGCAGTTCTTC. It encodes CASSQHSGGNNEQFF.

The DNA of the CDR3 is TGTGCCAGCAGCTCCGGGACTAGCGGGGCTGATACGCAGTATTTT. It encodes CASSSGTSGADTQYF. The chain carries TRBV7-9 and TRBJ2-3, with 13 bases matching TRBD2. Germline V gives CDR1 SEHNR, CDR2 FQNEAQ (reference sequence). The CDR3 extends over 15 amino acids. The ends lost 4 bases at V and 6 bases at J; junction bases unmatched: 4.

The J gene is TRBJ2-4, the V gene TRBV4-1; a weak D match, TRBD2 (6 bases). Trimming took off 1 base at V and 1 base at J, with 8 bases between the two ends. In germline, CDR1 is MGHRA, CDR2 YSYEKL. The CDR3 loop spans 15 amino acids. The CDR3 here is CASSQVGGAKNIQYF. DNA of the CDR3: TGCGCCAGCAGCCAAGTAGGAGGGGCCAAAAACATTCAGTACTTC.

The chain links TRBV7-9 to TRBJ1-4; 10 bases agree with TRBD1. The length of the CDR3 is 15 residues. Per germline, CDR1 SEHNR and CDR2 FQNEAQ (reference sequence). With V trimmed by 5 bases and J by 7 bases, 7 bases remained unmatched. The CDR3 nucleotides are TGTGCCAGCAGCAGGAGGACAGGGGGAAGTGAAAAACTGTTTTTT. It encodes CASSRRTGGSEKLFF.

Only a few counts were recorded for this clonotype. V is TRBV29-1 and J is TRBJ2-4, with D perhaps assigned TRBD1 or TRBD2 (5 bases each). Trimming took off 6 bases at V and 6 bases at J, with 12 bases between the two ends. The CDR3 has 12 amino acids. Looked up from germline, CDR1 is SQVTM and CDR2 is ANQGSEA. CDR3: CSVGTPGNIQYF. The DNA for the CDR3 is TGCAGCGTGGGGACGCCTGGAAACATTCAGTACTTC.

In this sample, this clonotype turned up a few times. The CDR3 spells CSASKSPQQPQHF. The CDR3 nucleotides are TGCAGTGCTAGTAAGTCCCCTCAACAGCCCCAGCATTTT. The chain joins TRBV20-1 to TRBJ1-5; no reliable D call. Germline CDR1 DFQATT, CDR2 SNEGSKA (reference sequence). The V end was cut by 3 bases, the J end by 7 bases, with 13 bases between. The CDR3 runs 13 residues.

The rearrangement joins TRBV20-1 to TRBJ2-7, with 10 bases matching TRBD1. V lost 0 bases, J lost 6 bases, and 8 bases stayed unmatched. This CDR3 spans 15 amino acids. CDR1 and CDR2 (germline): DFQATT, SNEGSKA (reference sequence). The CDR3 region is CSAREDWGQGSEQYF. DNA of the CDR3: TGCAGTGCTAGAGAGGATTGGGGACAGGGGTCCGAGCAGTACTTC.

The table lists this clonotype with a few counts. The rearrangement uses TRBV11-2 and TRBJ2-3; D ambiguous. The V gene lost 5 bases and the J gene lost 5 bases, with 11 bases spanning the gap. The CDR3 totals 13 residues. CDR1 and CDR2 (germline): SGHAT, FQNNGV. Here the CDR3 reads CASSLSLLDTQYF. The CDR3 bases are TGTGCCAGCAGCCTCTCTCTATTAGATACGCAGTATTTT.

This clonotype showed up just a few times. The V gene is TRBV15, the J gene TRBJ2-4; no clear D gene. This CDR3 has 14 amino acids. The V gene's germline CDR1 is LNHNV and CDR2 YYDKDF (reference sequence). V lost 3 bases and J lost 7, with 13 bases in between. The CDR3 loop is CATSRTRVRNIQYF. In DNA, the CDR3 is TGTGCCACCAGCAGGACAAGAGTGAGGAACATTCAGTACTTC.

This clonotype was picked up one time. This rearrangement joins TRBV3-1 to TRBJ1-2; 7 bases fit TRBD1. The CDR3 runs 17 residues. V dropped 3 bases and J dropped 3; count of bases not matched to a gene: 13. From germline, CDR1 is LGHDT and CDR2 YNNKEL (reference sequence). The CDR3 protein is CASSQQGGRRSHYGYTF. The DNA for the CDR3 is TGTGCCAGCAGCCAGCAGGGGGGGCGTAGAAGTCACTATGGCTACACCTTC.

The gene calls are TRBV20-1 and TRBJ2-7; D is possibly TRBD1 (5 bases). This CDR3 contains 13 residues. Trimming cost V 6 bases and J 0 bases, with 12 bases left between them. Germline V gene sequence: CDR1 DFQATT, CDR2 SNEGSKA (reference sequence). DNA of the CDR3: TGCAGTGCCCCGACAGATTACTCCTACGAGCAGTACTTC. Amino acid sequence: CSAPTDYSYEQYF.

This clonotype showed up just a few times. The rearrangement joins TRBV12-3 or TRBV12-4 to TRBJ2-3, with D possibly being TRBD2 (6 bases). Trimming took off 4 bases at V and 3 bases at J, with 8 bases between the two ends. This CDR3 has 13 amino acids. CDR3 coding DNA: TGTGCCAGCAGTTGGCGGGATACAGATACGCAGTATTTT. Its translation: CASSWRDTDTQYF.

The V call is TRBV20-1, the J call TRBJ2-5, with a tentative D call TRBD2 (5 bases). V was clipped by 5 bases and J by 0 bases, with 10 bases between them. The CDR3 runs to 13 residues. Germline CDR1 reads DFQATT; CDR2 reads SNEGSKA (reference sequence). CDR3 protein: CSADGGYQETQYF. The CDR3 bases are TGCAGTGCTGACGGCGGGTACCAAGAGACCCAGTACTTC.